This passage covers 15 T cell receptor beta chains from one sample sequenced in a study of lymphopenia after photon versus proton radiotherapy (dated 2019 in TCRdb). Libraries were constructed by the immunoSEQ multiplex PCR assay. The table comes from immuneACCESS by way of TCRdb, which keeps in-frame sequences with V and J called. Part of the clones is missing from these tables; in studies checked, under half for an unresolved V gene and the rest for unknown reasons. For this sample there are 6,000 to 9,000 clones; 85% to 95% appear just once. The ten largest clones represent around 1.7% of the sample. Sequencing was performed on peripheral blood, taken from a patient treated with photon-based radiotherapy. The receptors were gathered from a woman in her fifties or sixties with cholangiocarcinoma.

This chain joins TRBV7-2 and TRBJ2-2; 9 nucleotides agree with TRBD2. Germline V gene data show CDR1 as SGHTA and CDR2 as FQGNSA. V lost 5 bases to trimming and J lost 2 bases; unmatched junction nucleotides: 6. There are 16 residues in the CDR3. The CDR3 sequence: CASSLLAGDNTGELFF. The DNA for the CDR3 is TGTGCCAGCAGCCTCTTAGCGGGGGATAACACCGGGGAGCTGTTTTTT.

The chain employs TRBV6-5 and TRBJ2-5; weak D call: TRBD2 (6 bases). V was clipped by 8 bases and J by 5 bases, with 15 bases between them. This CDR3 has 13 residues. CDR1 is MNHEY, CDR2 SVGAGI, per germline. The CDR3 loop is CASGLYWGETQYF. The CDR3 DNA is TGTGCCAGCGGACTATACTGGGGGGAGACCCAGTACTTC.

The V and J genes are TRBV10-3 and TRBJ2-3; no clear D gene. Per germline, CDR1 ENHRY and CDR2 SYGVKD. V lost 9 bases to trimming and J lost 6 bases, with 16 bases between them. This CDR3 has 13 amino acids. CDR3 loop: CAILARFSDTQYF. CDR3 bases: TGTGCCATACTGGCCCGCTTTAGCGATACGCAGTATTTT.

This chain uses TRBV11-2 with TRBJ1-2; no reliable D call. Germline assignment: CDR1 SGHAT and CDR2 FQNNGV. This CDR3 region has 14 residues. V was pared by 3 bases and J by 3 bases, with 11 bases between. The CDR3 reads CASSFPEPDYGYTF. The CDR3 nucleotides are TGTGCCAGCAGCTTTCCGGAGCCCGACTATGGCTACACCTTC. Supplemented by reference TRBV11-2 and TRBJ1-2, the full variable domain reads EAGVAQSPRYKIIEKRQSVAFWCNPISGHATLYWYQQILGQGPKLLIQFQNNGVVDDSQLPKDRFSAERLKGVDSTLKIQPAKLEDSAVYLCASSFPEPDYGYTFGSGTRLTVV.

This rearrangement joins TRBV27 to TRBJ1-6; no reliable D call. The V and J ends lost 3 bases and 14 bases respectively, with 11 bases between them. Looked up from germline, CDR1 is MNHEY and CDR2 is SMNVEV (reference sequence). The length of the CDR3 is 12 residues. The CDR3 nucleotides read TGTGCCAGCAGTTTCCCCGGGTTGACCCTCCACTTT. It is translated as CASSFPGLTLHF.

The rearrangement joins TRBV6-5 to TRBJ2-7; 8 nucleotides agree with TRBD1. This CDR3 contains 14 residues. Germline CDR1 is MNHEY and CDR2 is SVGAGI. V gave up 7 bases and J gave up 3 bases; unmatched junction bases: 8. The CDR3 DNA reads TGTGCCAGCAATCCAGGGGGCCGAAGCTACGAGCAGTACTTC. This codes for CASNPGGRSYEQYF.

The gene calls are TRBV11-3 and TRBJ2-2; 8 nucleotides line up with TRBD2. Germline V lookup: CDR1 SGHNT, CDR2 YENEEA. Trimming removed 5 bases from V and 4 bases from J; junction bases left unmatched: 9. The length of the CDR3 is 16 residues. CDR3 in DNA: TGTGCCAGCAGCGCCATAGCGGGGAGGGGCACCGGGGAGCTGTTTTTT. Translated: CASSAIAGRGTGELFF.

The J gene is TRBJ1-2, the V gene TRBV5-5; maybe TRBD1 (6 bases). The CDR3 is 14 residues long. The germline V gene has CDR1 SGHKS and CDR2 YYEKEE (reference sequence). The V end was cut by 3 bases, the J end by 6 bases, with 15 bases between. CDR3 DNA: TGTGCCAGCAGCTACCCAGGGGTGGCGGATGGCTACACCTTC. Amino acids: CASSYPGVADGYTF.

The chain uses TRBV6-5 and TRBJ1-6; weak D call: TRBD1 (6 bases). With 0 bases removed from V and 6 bases from J, the gap between germline ends came to 12 bases. The CDR3 runs 16 residues. Germline loops: CDR1 MNHEY, CDR2 SVGAGI. The CDR3: CASSYSIGGLNSPLHF. The CDR3, as DNA: TGTGCCAGCAGTTACTCGATCGGGGGCCTTAATTCACCCCTCCACTTT.

This chain connects TRBV6-5 to TRBJ2-1; 8 nucleotides align to TRBD1. The germline CDR1 and CDR2 sequences are MNHEY and SVGAGI. The length of the CDR3 is 15 residues. Germline trimming cut 0 bases from V and 6 bases from J; bases unmatched to any gene: 4. The CDR3 coding sequence is TGTGCCAGCAGTTACTCGGACAGGGTCGTCAATGAGCAGTTCTTC. The encoded protein is CASSYSDRVVNEQFF.

The V call is TRBV4-1, the J call TRBJ1-1, with D unclear. With 3 bases removed from V and 1 base from J, the gap between germline ends came to 3 bases. This CDR3 has 12 amino acids. Germline V CDR1 and CDR2: MGHRA, YSYEKL. This CDR3 reads CASSHTNTEAFF. Here the CDR3 DNA reads TGCGCCAGCAGCCATACGAACACTGAAGCTTTCTTT.

The V gene is TRBV6-6, the J gene TRBJ1-2; no clear D gene. This CDR3 has 14 amino acids. Germline V gene sequence: CDR1 MNHNY, CDR2 SVGAGI (reference sequence). V was shortened by 6 bases and J by 4 bases, with 15 bases between the two germline ends. The CDR3 DNA follows: TGTGCCAGCAGACACGGGGAGAACCCCTATGGCTACACCTTC. Protein sequence: CASRHGENPYGYTF.

V gene TRBV7-2 combines with J gene TRBJ2-5; D is ambiguous. V was cut by 4 bases and J by 1 base, with 7 bases left in between. The CDR3 totals 13 residues. Germline V gives CDR1 SGHTA, CDR2 FQGNSA. The CDR3 is CASSSNRQETQYF. Here the CDR3 DNA reads TGTGCCAGCAGCTCTAACCGCCAAGAGACCCAGTACTTC.

This chain joins TRBV4-3 and TRBJ2-1; TRBD2 matches at 12 bases. V shed 0 bases, J shed 3 bases, and the junction held 0 bases outside the gene matches. The length of the CDR3 is 16 residues. Germline loops: CDR1 LGHNA, CDR2 YSLEER. CDR3 coding DNA: TGCGCCAGCAGCCAAGAGACTAGCGGGGGCTACAATGAGCAGTTCTTC. Translated, it gives CASSQETSGGYNEQFF.

V gene TRBV5-1 combines with J gene TRBJ1-1; D remains unclear. The CDR3 extends over 14 amino acids. The V end lost 2 bases, the J end lost 1 base, and 9 bases lay between the germline ends. Germline V CDR1 and CDR2: SGHRS, YFSETQ. DNA of the CDR3: TGCGCCAGCAGCTTCCGACCCCAGAACACTGAAGCTTTCTTT. The encoded protein is CASSFRPQNTEAFF.